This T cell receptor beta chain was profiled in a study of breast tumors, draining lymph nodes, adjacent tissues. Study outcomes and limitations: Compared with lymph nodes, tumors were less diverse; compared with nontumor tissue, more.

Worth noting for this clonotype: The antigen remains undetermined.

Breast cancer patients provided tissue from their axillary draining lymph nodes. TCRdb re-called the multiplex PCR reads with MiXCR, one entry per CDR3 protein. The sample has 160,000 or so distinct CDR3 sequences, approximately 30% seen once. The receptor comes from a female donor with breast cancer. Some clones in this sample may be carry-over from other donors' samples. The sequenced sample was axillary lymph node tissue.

The CDR3 sequence: CATSPLGDSGNTIYF. The CDR3 region has the DNA TGTGCCACATCTCCCCTCGGGGACTCTGGAAACACCATATATTTT. The rearrangement uses TRBV25-1 and TRBJ1-3; D gene uncertain. This CDR3 spans 15 amino acids. CDR1 is MGHDK and CDR2 is SYGVNS in the germline V gene. V shed 10 bases and J shed 0 bases, with 16 bases lying between them.